This T cell receptor beta chain came from a study of cytomegalovirus exposure and HLA in healthy donors. V was trimmed by 4 bases and J by 4 bases, leaving 13 bases between them. The CDR3 has 14 residues. CDR1 and CDR2 from the germline V gene are SQVTM and ANQGSEA. Overall study findings and caveats: The authors enumerated around 150 TCR beta chains as linked to cytomegalovirus.

A note on this clone: Its specificity is not known.

PCR used 60 Vbeta primers and 13 Jbeta primers. Assay: immunoSEQ multiplex PCR; the TCRdb copy retains only in-frame clones and omits some. The table lists roughly 100,000 clones, around 65% of them singletons. Sequenced input: PBMCs. This clonotype originated in a woman in her forties or fifties in good health and CMV-seronegative. This chain links TRBV29-1 with TRBJ2-2; a weak D match, TRBD1 (5 bases). CDR3 nucleotides: TGCAGCGTTGTGTCTCAGGGCGGCACCGGGGAGCTGTTTTTT. Translation: CSVVSQGGTGELFF.